This TCR beta chain was obtained from a study of shared clonotypes between healthy human individuals. Only in-frame clones appear in the TCRdb table, and some are missing; sequencing was by immunoSEQ multiplex PCR. The table shows roughly 490,000 clones, with less than 80% occurring only once. The CDR3 runs 14 residues. The V and J ends lost 3 bases and 4 bases, in that order; junction bases with no gene match: 7. Per the germline V gene, CDR1 is GTSNPN and CDR2 is SVGIG (reference sequence). This receptor was taken from a woman aged 40 to 55 in good health. Some clones in this sample may be carry-over from other donors' samples. This chain uses TRBV30 with TRBJ2-7; 9 bases line up with TRBD1. Sequences were obtained from PBMCs. CDR3 sequence reads: CAWSPGTGLYEQYF. The CDR3 nucleotides are TGTGCCTGGAGCCCGGGGACAGGGTTATACGAGCAGTACTTC.